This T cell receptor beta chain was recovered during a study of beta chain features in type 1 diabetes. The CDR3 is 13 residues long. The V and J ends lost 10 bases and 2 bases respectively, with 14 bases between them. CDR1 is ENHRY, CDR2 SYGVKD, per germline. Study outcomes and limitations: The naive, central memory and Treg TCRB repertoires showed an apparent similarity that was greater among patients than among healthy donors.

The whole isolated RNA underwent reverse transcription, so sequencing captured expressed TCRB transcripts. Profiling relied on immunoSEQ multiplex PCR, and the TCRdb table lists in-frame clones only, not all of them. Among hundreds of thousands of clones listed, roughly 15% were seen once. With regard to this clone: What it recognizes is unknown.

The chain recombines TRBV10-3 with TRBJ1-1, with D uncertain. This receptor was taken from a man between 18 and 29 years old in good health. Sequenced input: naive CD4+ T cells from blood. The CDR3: CATIRYKNTEAFF. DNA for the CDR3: TGTGCCACCATCAGGTATAAAAACACTGAAGCTTTCTTT.